The clone carrying this TCR beta chain was observed at least ten times. Its antigen is still unknown. The data derive from a study of CD8+CD57+ T cells in acquired aplastic anemia. Study context: CD4+ and CD8+ cells, once sorted, gave DNA averaging roughly 3.2 ug. The study, taken as a whole, reports: Researchers reported that CD8+ Simpson's diversity was not significantly different in patients versus controls.

The ends were cut back, 5 bases at V and 5 bases at J, with 13 bases in the middle. The CDR3 sequence is 14 residues long. By flow cytometry, patients selected for sequencing had shown an expansion of CD8+CD57+ cells. All patients had severe acquired aplastic anemia. All patients were therapy-naive when blood was sampled. TCR beta VDJ and CDR3 were profiled, and genomic DNA was the template. TCRdb called the reads again in MiXCR, with one record for every CDR3 protein. The data contain around 200,000 distinct CDR3 sequences, less than 60% of them seen just once; the ten biggest clones take up 20%. This clonotype was sampled from a human donor with aplastic anemia. The chain combines TRBV12-3 or TRBV12-4 with TRBJ2-1; no clear D. Sequencing was performed on sorted CD4+, CD8+, or CD8+CD57+ T cells (not recorded which) from PBMCs. The CDR3 DNA reads as TGTGCCAGCAGTCGCGCAAGGGTAAACAATGAGCAGTTCTTC. Residues: CASSRARVNNEQFF.